These 5 T cell receptor beta chains originate from one sample sequenced in a study of blood T cell repertoires in COVID-19. This table comes from immunoSEQ multiplex PCR, and its TCRdb copy is limited to in-frame clones, with some not included. The sample contains roughly 150,000 clones, roughly 85% of which appear only once. Sample: peripheral blood. The receptors derive from a man aged 50-59 years with acute or convalescent COVID-19.

This chain uses TRBV18 with TRBJ1-5; a weak D match, TRBD1 (6 bases). The CDR3 spans 17 residues. Germline CDR1 and CDR2: KGHSH and LQKENI. Trimming cost V 6 bases and J 5 bases, with 23 bases left between them. CDR3 in amino acids: CASSTQIPGGGYQPQHF. The CDR3 DNA follows: TGTGCCAGCTCTACACAGATCCCGGGGGGCGGTTATCAGCCCCAGCATTTT.

This clone was detected a few times. Here the CDR3 DNA reads TGTGCCAGCAGCCAAGATTCCGGGGTCGATTCACCCCTCCACTTT. Its translation: CASSQDSGVDSPLHF. J is TRBJ1-6 and V is TRBV3-1 (or the pseudogene TRBV3-2); D ambiguous. The germline V gene has CDR1 LGHDT and CDR2 YNNKEL (reference sequence). The V and J ends lost 0 bases and 8 bases respectively, with 11 bases between them. This CDR3 is built from 15 residues.

Only one count was recorded for this clone. This chain joins TRBV6-6 and TRBJ1-5; D is uncertain. Trimming removed 6 bases at V and 4 bases at J, with 4 bases between. CDR1 and CDR2 from the germline V gene are MNHNY and SVGAGI (reference sequence). CDR3 length: 11 residues. As DNA, the CDR3 is TGTGCCAGCAGCTCTAATCAGCCCCAGCATTTT. This encodes CASSSNQPQHF.

V and J are TRBV19 and TRBJ1-6; D is possibly TRBD1 (5 bases). Germline CDR1 is LNHDA and CDR2 is SQIVND (reference sequence). The CDR3 covers 15 residues. The ends were cut back, 1 base at V and 8 bases at J, with 12 bases in the middle. CDR3 sequence reads: CASSIVGGEDSPLHF. CDR3 DNA: TGTGCCAGTAGTATAGTTGGGGGGGAGGATTCACCCCTCCACTTT.

This sequence joins TRBV5-1 and TRBJ1-1; D is unclear. The CDR3 length is 15 residues. V gave up 0 bases and J gave up 1 base, with 10 bases separating them. The germline V gene encodes CDR1 SGHRS and CDR2 YFSETQ. DNA for the CDR3: TGCGCCAGCAGCTTGGATGCGAGAAAGAACACTGAAGCTTTCTTT. Translated, it gives CASSLDARKNTEAFF. Full variable domain (missing parts from reference TRBV5-1 and TRBJ1-1): KAGVTQTPRYLIKTRGQQVTLSCSPISGHRSVSWYQQTPGQGLQFLFEYFSETQRNKGNFPGRFSGRQFSNSRSEMNVSTLELGDSALYLCASSLDARKNTEAFFGQGTRLTVV.